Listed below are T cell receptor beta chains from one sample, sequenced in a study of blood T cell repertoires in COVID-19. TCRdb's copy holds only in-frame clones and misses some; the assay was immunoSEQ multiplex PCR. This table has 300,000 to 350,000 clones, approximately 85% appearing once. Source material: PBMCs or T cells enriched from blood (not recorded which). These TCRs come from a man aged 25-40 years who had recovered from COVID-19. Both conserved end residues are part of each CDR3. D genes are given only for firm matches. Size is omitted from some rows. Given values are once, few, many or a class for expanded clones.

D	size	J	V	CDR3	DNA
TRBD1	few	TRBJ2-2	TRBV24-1	CATSDIPRDRSNTGELFF	TGTGCCACCAGTGATATTCCCCGGGACAGGTCGAACACCGGGGAGCTGTTTTTT
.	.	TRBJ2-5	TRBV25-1	CASSDLDRGAQETQYF	TGTGCCAGCAGTGACCTTGACCGGGGGGCCCAAGAGACCCAGTACTTC
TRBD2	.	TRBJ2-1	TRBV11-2	CASSFFLAGGPNEQFF	TGTGCCAGCAGCTTTTTTCTAGCGGGGGGGCCTAATGAGCAGTTCTTC
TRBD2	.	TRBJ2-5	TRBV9	CASNTGTSGQETQYF	TGTGCCAGCAACACCGGGACTAGCGGACAAGAGACCCAGTACTTC
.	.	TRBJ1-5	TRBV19	CASSIITDNQPQHF	TGTGCCAGTAGTATAATTACAGACAATCAGCCCCAGCATTTT
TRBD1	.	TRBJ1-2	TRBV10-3	CAISGGQGQNYGYTF	TGTGCCATCAGTGGAGGACAGGGGCAAAACTATGGCTACACCTTC
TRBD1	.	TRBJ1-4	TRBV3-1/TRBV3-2	CASSQGETGLKLFF	TGTGCCAGCAGCCAAGGGGAGACAGGGCTAAAACTGTTTTTT
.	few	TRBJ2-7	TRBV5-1	CASSLGQTPDEQYF	TGCGCCAGCAGCTTGGGACAGACCCCCGACGAGCAGTACTTC
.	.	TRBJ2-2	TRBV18	CASSLNGVLAAGELFF	TGTGCCAGCTCCCTCAACGGGGTTTTGGCCGCCGGGGAGCTGTTTTTT
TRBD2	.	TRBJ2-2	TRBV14	CASSQVGGGAAGELFF	TGTGCCAGCAGCCAAGTCGGCGGGGGGGCCGCCGGGGAGCTGTTTTTT
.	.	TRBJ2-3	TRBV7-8	CASSLPSTDTQYF	TGTGCCAGCAGCTTACCTAGCACAGATACGCAGTATTTT
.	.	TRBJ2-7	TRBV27	CASSSDSHEQYF	TGTGCCAGCAGTTCCGACTCTCACGAGCAGTACTTC
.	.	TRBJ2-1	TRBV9	CASSATTTYNEQFF	TGTGCCAGCAGCGCTACGACAACATACAATGAGCAGTTCTTC
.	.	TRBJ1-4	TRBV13	CASSLGREEKLFF	TGTGCCAGCAGCCTTGGCCGGGAGGAAAAACTGTTTTTT
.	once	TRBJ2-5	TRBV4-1	CASSRAGFQETQYF	TGCGCCAGCAGCCGGGCGGGGTTCCAAGAGACCCAGTACTTC
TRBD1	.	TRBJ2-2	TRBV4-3	CARKGQGATGELFF	TGCGCCAGAAAGGGACAGGGGGCAACCGGGGAGCTGTTTTTT
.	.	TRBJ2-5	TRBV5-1	CASNSGSGETQYF	TGCGCCAGCAATTCGGGTAGTGGAGAGACCCAGTACTTC
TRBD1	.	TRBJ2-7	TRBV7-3	CASSLRGGGGQGGYEQYF	TGTGCCAGCAGCCTCCGTGGAGGCGGGGGACAGGGGGGCTACGAGCAGTACTTC
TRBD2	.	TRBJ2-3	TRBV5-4	CASTTWRGGVDTQYF	TGTGCCAGCACCACCTGGCGGGGGGGTGTCGATACGCAGTATTTT
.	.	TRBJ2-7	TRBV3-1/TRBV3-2	CASSHVRWGTRSYEQYF	TGTGCCAGCAGCCATGTTCGCTGGGGGACAAGGTCCTACGAGCAGTACTTC
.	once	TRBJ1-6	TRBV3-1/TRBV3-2	CASSPWAAGDSPLHF	TGTGCCAGCAGCCCCTGGGCAGCGGGTGATTCACCCCTCCACTTT
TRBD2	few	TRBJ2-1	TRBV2	CASSYSGLAGVYNEQFF	TGTGCCAGCAGCTACTCCGGACTAGCGGGCGTCTACAATGAGCAGTTCTTC
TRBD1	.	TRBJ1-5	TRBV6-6	CASSPGQTYSNQPQHF	TGTGCCAGCAGCCCGGGACAGACATATAGCAATCAGCCCCAGCATTTT
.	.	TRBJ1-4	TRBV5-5	CASSFAGWSPATNEKLFF	TGTGCCAGCAGCTTCGCCGGGTGGAGTCCCGCAACTAATGAAAAACTGTTTTTT
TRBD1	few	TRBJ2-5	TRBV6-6	CASSYSRGRAETQYF	TGTGCCAGCAGTTACTCCAGGGGGCGCGCAGAGACCCAGTACTTC
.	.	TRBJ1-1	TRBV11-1	CASSLTPGYTEAFF	TGTGCCAGCAGCTTAACCCCCGGTTATACTGAAGCTTTCTTT
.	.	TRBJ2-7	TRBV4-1	CASSLQYSYEQYF	TGCGCCAGCAGCCTACAGTACTCCTACGAGCAGTACTTC
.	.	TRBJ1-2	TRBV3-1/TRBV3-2	CASSQGYYGYTF	TGTGCCAGCTCGCAGGGGTACTATGGCTACACCTTC
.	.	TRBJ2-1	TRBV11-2	CASSFDSSSSYNEQFF	TGTGCCAGCAGCTTCGACAGCTCGAGCTCCTACAATGAGCAGTTCTTC
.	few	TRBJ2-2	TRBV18	CASSPSRPTGELFF	TGTGCCAGCTCACCCTCTAGACCAACGGGGGAGCTGTTTTTT
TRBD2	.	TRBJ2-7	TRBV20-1	CSASWDSAGGEQYF	TGCAGTGCTAGTTGGGACAGTGCGGGGGGGGAGCAGTACTTC
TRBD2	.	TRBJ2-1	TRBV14	CASSRWTSGEQFF	TGTGCCAGCAGCCGTTGGACTAGCGGGGAGCAGTTCTTC